The rows below give T cell receptor beta chains drawn from one sample of a study of response to subunit inactivated influenza vaccine. TCRdb re-called the RT-PCR reads with MiXCR, one entry per CDR3 protein. The table lists under 550,000 distinct CDR3 sequences, approximately 7.1% of them singletons. Sequenced here: PBMCs from blood, sampled less than 30 months after vaccination. The receptor set was obtained from a man in his fifties or sixties who received an inactivated influenza vaccine. The conserved cysteine and the conserved F or W are not part of the CDR3 here. The order of the fields is J gene, V gene, clone size, CDR3 protein. Some rows mark clone size as missing; the rest say once, few, many or name a class of expanded clone.

j_gene: TRBJ1-6
v_gene: TRBV5-1
abundance: few
CDR3aa: ASSFGFSDNSPLH

j_gene: TRBJ2-5
v_gene: TRBV25-1
abundance: .
CDR3aa: ASSGAKGIQETQY

j_gene: TRBJ2-7
v_gene: TRBV12-3/TRBV12-4
abundance: many
CDR3aa: ASSFSWQGAPYEQY

j_gene: TRBJ2-3
v_gene: TRBV3-1
abundance: few
CDR3aa: ASSFRLAGVTQY

j_gene: TRBJ2-1
v_gene: TRBV3-1
abundance: few
CDR3aa: ASSRETNEQF

j_gene: TRBJ1-1
v_gene: TRBV12-3/TRBV12-4
abundance: .
CDR3aa: ASSFGGSSEAF

j_gene: TRBJ2-3
v_gene: TRBV20-1
abundance: many
CDR3aa: SATGTSSSTDTQY

j_gene: TRBJ2-5
v_gene: TRBV7-9
abundance: few
CDR3aa: ASSSRQTEGTQY

j_gene: TRBJ1-4
v_gene: TRBV10-3
abundance: .
CDR3aa: AISEGVATNEKLF

j_gene: TRBJ2-5
v_gene: TRBV20-1
abundance: .
CDR3aa: SARTREETQY

j_gene: TRBJ2-7
v_gene: TRBV7-2
abundance: many
CDR3aa: ASTLAWGDGYEQY

j_gene: TRBJ1-1
v_gene: TRBV10-3
abundance: many
CDR3aa: AISYDRGNTEAF

j_gene: TRBJ2-1
v_gene: TRBV7-9
abundance: few
CDR3aa: ASIQRDSNEQF

j_gene: TRBJ2-7
v_gene: TRBV5-1
abundance: many
CDR3aa: ASSLNNYEQY

j_gene: TRBJ2-7
v_gene: TRBV28
abundance: many
CDR3aa: ASSSTGVGEQY